The rows below give T cell receptor beta chains drawn from one sample of a study of T-cell reconstitution after alpha-beta-depleted transplantation in children. TCRdb fed the PCR reads into MiXCR, producing one record per CDR3 protein. The data show some 3,100 distinct CDR3 sequences, under 25% seen once. The source material was PBMCs, mostly from graft donor cells, sampled 60 days after TCRalphabeta/CD19-depleted stem cell transplant. The receptors were gathered from a female patient younger than 18 who had a stem cell transplant for acute lymphoblastic leukemia, so the T cells may come from the graft donor. Each CDR3 is given without its conserved first and last residue. D genes are given only for firm matches.

j_call v_call d_call cdr3_aa
TRBJ2-1 TRBV12-3/TRBV12-4 - ASSLRQVSYNEQF
TRBJ1-5 TRBV9 - ASSVGAGNQPQH
TRBJ2-1 TRBV5-1 - ASNKFGLTSLSYNEQF
TRBJ1-1 TRBV7-9 - ASSFILGTEAF
TRBJ2-5 TRBV15 - ATSRDREETQY
TRBJ1-1 TRBV27 - ASSLQAGGVTEAF
TRBJ1-2 TRBV4-2 TRBD1 ASSQDPGQGNYGYT
TRBJ2-4 TRBV6-5 - ASSYSYREKNIQY
TRBJ1-2 TRBV5-1 TRBD1 ASSRRTGTYGYT
TRBJ2-7 TRBV10-3 TRBD2 ATCELTSGDEQY
TRBJ1-6 TRBV28 - ASTEPRGGIAYNSPLH
TRBJ2-5 TRBV2 TRBD2 ASSKIRAGIQETQY
TRBJ2-1 TRBV15 - ATSESVGIRNEQF
TRBJ1-6 TRBV7-9 - ASSGDRDNSPLH
TRBJ1-2 TRBV6-5 TRBD1 ASSRDRRYT
TRBJ1-2 TRBV7-2 - ASSPMEYYGYT
TRBJ2-5 TRBV2 - ASSGVPQETQY
TRBJ2-3 TRBV12-3/TRBV12-4 - ASHYRDPLTDTQY
TRBJ2-3 TRBV6-2/TRBV6-3 - ASRVADTQY
TRBJ2-5 TRBV7-2 TRBD2 ASSLGPGGRETQY
TRBJ2-3 TRBV20-1 TRBD2 SAETSGDSTDTQY
TRBJ2-7 TRBV27 TRBD2 ASSRLAGPYEQY
TRBJ1-3 TRBV12-3/TRBV12-4 - ASSPFRGAGNTIY
TRBJ2-1 TRBV12-3/TRBV12-4 - ASSPIHRYNEQF
TRBJ2-5 TRBV5-6 - ASSLMRGETQY
TRBJ2-2 TRBV12-3/TRBV12-4 TRBD1 ASSPLRQGATGELF
TRBJ2-3 TRBV5-1 TRBD2 ASAWGRGTDTQY
TRBJ2-7 TRBV6-5 - ASSSLGQRTYEQY
TRBJ1-1 TRBV28 - ASSFWGGITMNTEAF
TRBJ2-5 TRBV20-1 - SAMGQETQY
TRBJ2-7 TRBV18 - ASSPQQGPYEQY
TRBJ2-1 TRBV2 TRBD2 ASSALAGGVNEQF
TRBJ1-3 TRBV5-8 - ASSPGHSGNTIY
TRBJ2-2 TRBV28 - ASSYTGELF
TRBJ1-5 TRBV7-6 - ASSFPQADQPQH
TRBJ1-5 TRBV7-9 TRBD1 ASSHQGGGSNQPQH
TRBJ1-2 TRBV29-1 TRBD1 SVEDEGTGTAWGYT
TRBJ1-2 TRBV5-4 TRBD1 ASSLAMGIRGRIGYT
TRBJ1-5 TRBV20-1 - SARRGDSNQPQH
TRBJ2-1 TRBV7-9 - ASSLGGSNEQF
TRBJ2-6 TRBV4-1 - ASSQEGPREGPSSGANVLT
TRBJ1-1 TRBV5-1 - ASTFKDRNTEAF
TRBJ1-2 TRBV7-9 - ASSFRGQFDYGYT
TRBJ2-5 TRBV6-5 TRBD2 ASSYSLGGETQY
TRBJ2-7 TRBV5-1 - ASSYRDGSYEQY